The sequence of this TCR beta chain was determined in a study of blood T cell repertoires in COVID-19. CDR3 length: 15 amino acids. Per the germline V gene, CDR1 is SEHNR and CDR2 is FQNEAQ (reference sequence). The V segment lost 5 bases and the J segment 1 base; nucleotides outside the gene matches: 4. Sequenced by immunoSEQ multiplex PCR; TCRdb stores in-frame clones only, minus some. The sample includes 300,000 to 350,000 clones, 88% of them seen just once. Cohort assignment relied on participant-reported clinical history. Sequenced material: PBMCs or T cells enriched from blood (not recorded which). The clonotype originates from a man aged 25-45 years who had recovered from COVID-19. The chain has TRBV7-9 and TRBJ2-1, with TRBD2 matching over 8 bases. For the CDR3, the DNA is TGTGCCAGCAGCCTCGAGCGGGGGTCCTACAATGAGCAGTTCTTC. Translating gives CASSLERGSYNEQFF.